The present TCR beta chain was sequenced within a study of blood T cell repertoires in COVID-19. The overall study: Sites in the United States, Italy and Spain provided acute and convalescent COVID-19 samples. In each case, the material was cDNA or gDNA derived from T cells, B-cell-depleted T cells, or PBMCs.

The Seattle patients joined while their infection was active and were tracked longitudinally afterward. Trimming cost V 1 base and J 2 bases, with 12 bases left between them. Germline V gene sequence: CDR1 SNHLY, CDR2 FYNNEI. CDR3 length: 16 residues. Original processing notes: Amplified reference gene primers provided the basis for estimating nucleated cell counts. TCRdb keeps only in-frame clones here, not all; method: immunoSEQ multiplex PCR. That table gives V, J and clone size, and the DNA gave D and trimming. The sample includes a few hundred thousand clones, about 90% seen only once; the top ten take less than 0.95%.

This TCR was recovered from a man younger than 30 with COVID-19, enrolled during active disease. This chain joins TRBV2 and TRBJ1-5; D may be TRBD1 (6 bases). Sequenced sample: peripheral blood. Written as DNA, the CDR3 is TGTGCCAGCAGTGAAGACAGGGAGTTGCGCAATCAGCCCCAGCATTTT. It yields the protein CASSEDRELRNQPQHF.